This TCR beta chain was obtained from a study of T cell repertoires in ileal Crohn's disease. Study-wide results and limits: High-frequency clones were more common in sorted CD8 than CD4 cells.

Profiling relied on immunoSEQ multiplex PCR, and the TCRdb table lists in-frame clones only, not all of them. Of more than 6,500 clones listed, about two thirds were seen once; the top ten hold 7.5% to 10%. J gave up 5 bases and V 5 bases, and 9 bases lay outside the gene matches. Germline V gives CDR1 LNHDA, CDR2 SQIVND (reference sequence). The CDR3 covers 15 residues. Only a few counts were recorded for this clone. Its antigen is still unknown. The sample was ileal tissue. This chain connects TRBV19 to TRBJ2-3, with 8 bases identical to TRBD2. This TCR came from an adult with Crohn's disease. The CDR3 region is CASSAPFGRGDTQYF. In DNA, the CDR3 is TGTGCCAGTAGTGCCCCTTTCGGGAGGGGAGATACGCAGTATTTT.